The 5 T cell receptor beta chains presented below share a single source sample, sequenced in a study of blood T cell repertoires in COVID-19. Sequencing used immunoSEQ multiplex PCR; TCRdb keeps in-frame clones, though not all of them. The sample consists of hundreds of thousands of clones, over 75% of them appearing once. The sequenced sample was PBMCs or T cells enriched from blood (not recorded which). These receptors were taken from a woman aged 18 to 35 who had recovered from COVID-19.

J is TRBJ2-5 and V is TRBV27; tentative D call: TRBD2 (6 bases). V gave up 0 bases and J gave up 2 bases, with 10 bases separating them. The CDR3 runs 15 residues. Germline-derived CDR1 and CDR2 are MNHEY and SMNVEV (reference sequence). The CDR3 DNA reads TGTGCCAGCAGTTTATCGGGGACTGCTCAAGAGACCCAGTACTTC. This codes for CASSLSGTAQETQYF.

For the CDR3, the DNA is TGCGCCAGCAGCTTGCGGACAGGGCAACTTAGCTATGGCTACACCTTC. It translates to CASSLRTGQLSYGYTF. The chain combines TRBV5-1 with TRBJ1-2; TRBD1 aligns across 8 bases. CDR3 length: 16 residues. Germline trimming cut 1 base from V and 4 bases from J; bases unmatched to any gene: 9. Germline assignment: CDR1 SGHRS and CDR2 YFSETQ.

This clone was seen only once. The rearrangement joins TRBV7-2 to TRBJ1-2; 8 nucleotides agree with TRBD1. Germline V CDR1 and CDR2: SGHTA, FQGNSA. The CDR3 has 16 residues. Trimming took 8 bases from V and 5 from J; bases not matched to a gene: 16. Here the CDR3 DNA reads TGTGCCAGCGGGCAAGGACAGGGCTACGTGGTGTATGGCTACACCTTC. Its protein is CASGQGQGYVVYGYTF.

The rearrangement uses TRBV21-1 and TRBJ2-3; the D call TRBD2 from the table was never checked on the DNA. TRBV21-1 is a listed pseudogene. CDR3 length equals 14 residues. The CDR3 region has the DNA TGTGCCAGCAGCTTAGTCTTAGATTCAGATACGCAGTATTTT. Translated, it gives CASSLVLDSDTQYF.

The genes are TRBV27 and TRBJ2-6; unclear D gene. With 5 bases removed from V and 1 base from J, the gap between germline ends came to 9 bases. The CDR3 has 15 residues. Germline CDR1 reads MNHEY; CDR2 reads SMNVEV (reference sequence). CDR3 sequence reads: CASSPPLSGANVLTF. CDR3 bases: TGTGCCAGCAGTCCCCCCCTGTCTGGGGCCAACGTCCTGACTTTC. The entire variable domain, with the rest obtained from reference TRBV27 and TRBJ2-6, is as follows: EAQVTQNPRYLITVTGKKLTVTCSQNMNHEYMSWYRQDPGLGLRQIYYSMNVEVTDKGDVPEGYKVSRKEKRNFPLILESPSPNQTSLYFCASSPPLSGANVLTFGAGSRLTVL.